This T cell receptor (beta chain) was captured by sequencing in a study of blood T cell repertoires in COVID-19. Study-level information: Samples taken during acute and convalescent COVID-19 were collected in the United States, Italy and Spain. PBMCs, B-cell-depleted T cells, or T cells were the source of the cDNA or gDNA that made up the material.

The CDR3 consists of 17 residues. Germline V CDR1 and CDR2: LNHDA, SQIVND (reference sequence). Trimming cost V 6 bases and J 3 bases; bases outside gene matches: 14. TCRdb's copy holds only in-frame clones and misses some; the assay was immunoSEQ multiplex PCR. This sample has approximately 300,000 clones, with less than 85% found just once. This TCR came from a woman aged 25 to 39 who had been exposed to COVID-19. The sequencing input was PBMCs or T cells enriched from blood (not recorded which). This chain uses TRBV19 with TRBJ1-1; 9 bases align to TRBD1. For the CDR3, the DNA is TGTGCCAGTAGCACAAACGGACAGGGGTGGAGGGACACTGAAGCTTTCTTT. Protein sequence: CASSTNGQGWRDTEAFF.